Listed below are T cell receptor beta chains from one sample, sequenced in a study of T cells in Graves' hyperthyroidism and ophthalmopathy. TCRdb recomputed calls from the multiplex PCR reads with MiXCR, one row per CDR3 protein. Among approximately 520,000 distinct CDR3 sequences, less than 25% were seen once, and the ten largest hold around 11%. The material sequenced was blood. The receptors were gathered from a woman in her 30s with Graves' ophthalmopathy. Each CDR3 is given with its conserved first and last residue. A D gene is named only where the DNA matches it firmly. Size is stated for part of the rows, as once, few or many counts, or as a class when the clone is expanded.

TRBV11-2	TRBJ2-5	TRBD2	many	CASSLDPSGETQYF	TGTGCCAGCAGCTTAGACCCTAGCGGAGAGACCCAGTACTTC
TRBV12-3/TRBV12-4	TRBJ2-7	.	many	CASTETGLSYEQYF	TGTGCCAGCACCGAGACAGGTCTTTCCTACGAGCAGTACTTC
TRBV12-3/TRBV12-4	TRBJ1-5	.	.	CASTGGYSNQPQHF	TGTGCCAGCACCGGAGGCTATAGCAATCAGCCCCAGCATTTT
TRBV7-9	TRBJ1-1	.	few	CASREGPANTEAFF	TGTGCCAGCAGAGAAGGTCCGGCGAACACTGAAGCTTTCTTT
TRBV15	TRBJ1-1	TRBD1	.	CATSRDPTGGSSTEAFF	TGTGCCACCAGCAGAGATCCGACAGGGGGTTCCTCCACTGAAGCTTTCTTT
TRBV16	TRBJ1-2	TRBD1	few	CASGTTGDYGYTF	TGTGCCAGCGGAACAACAGGGGACTATGGCTACACCTTC
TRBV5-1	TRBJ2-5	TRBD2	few	CASSFGPTSGQETQYF	TGCGCCAGCAGCTTTGGGCCCACTAGCGGGCAAGAGACCCAGTACTTC
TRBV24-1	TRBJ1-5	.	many	CATSDGAGQPQHF	TGTGCCACCAGTGATGGGGCGGGTCAGCCCCAGCATTTT
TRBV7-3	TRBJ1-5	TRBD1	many	CASSTGGENNQPQHF	TGTGCCAGCAGCACAGGGGGAGAGAACAATCAGCCCCAGCATTTT
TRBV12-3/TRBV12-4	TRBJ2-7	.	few	CASSFMGGGYEQYF	TGTGCCAGCAGTTTTATGGGGGGCGGCTACGAGCAGTACTTC
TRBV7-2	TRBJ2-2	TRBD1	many	CASSFRQGHTGELFF	TGTGCCAGCAGCTTCAGACAGGGGCACACCGGGGAGCTGTTTTTT
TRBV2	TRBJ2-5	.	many	CASSEVWVGETQYF	TGTGCCAGCAGTGAAGTGTGGGTTGGAGAGACCCAGTACTTC
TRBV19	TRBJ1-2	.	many	CASSIPGYNYGYTF	TGTGCCAGTAGTATCCCAGGCTATAACTATGGCTACACCTTC
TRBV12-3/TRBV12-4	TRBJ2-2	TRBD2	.	CASTPLAVNTGELFF	TGTGCCAGCACCCCACTAGCGGTGAACACCGGGGAGCTGTTTTTT
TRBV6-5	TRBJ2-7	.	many	CATAPGQPYEQYF	TGTGCCACGGCCCCCGGACAGCCCTACGAGCAGTACTTC
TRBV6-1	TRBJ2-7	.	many	CASTTGAPYEQYF	TGTGCCAGCACGACAGGAGCCCCCTACGAGCAGTACTTC
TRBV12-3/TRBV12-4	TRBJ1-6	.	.	CASSRPGFRSPLHF	TGTGCCAGCAGTCGCCCAGGGTTTAGGTCACCCCTCCACTTT
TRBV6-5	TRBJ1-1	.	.	CASSSWDGGHEAFF	TGTGCCAGCAGTTCCTGGGACGGAGGGCATGAAGCTTTCTTT
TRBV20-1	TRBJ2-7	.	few	CSARAGSGLVEQYF	TGCAGTGCTAGAGCTGGTAGCGGATTGGTCGAGCAGTACTTC
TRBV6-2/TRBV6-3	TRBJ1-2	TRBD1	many	CASSYRDSFDFNYGYTF	TGTGCCAGCAGTTACCGGGACAGCTTCGACTTTAACTATGGCTACACCTTC
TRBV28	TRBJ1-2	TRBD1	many	CASSSPGQGELGYTF	TGTGCCAGCAGTTCCCCGGGACAGGGGGAACTTGGCTACACCTTC
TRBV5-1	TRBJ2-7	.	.	CASSADTGYEQYF	TGCGCCAGCAGCGCAGACACAGGGTACGAGCAGTACTTC
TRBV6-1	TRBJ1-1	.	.	CASSNLLEAFF	TGTGCCAGCAGTAATCTATTAGAGGCTTTCTTT
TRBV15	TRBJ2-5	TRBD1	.	CATSSHGQGKEETQYF	TGTGCCACCAGCAGTCACGGACAGGGGAAAGAAGAGACCCAGTACTTC
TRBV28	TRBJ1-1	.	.	CASSLWGNEAFF	TGTGCCAGCAGTTTATGGGGGAATGAAGCTTTCTTT
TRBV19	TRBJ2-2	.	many	CASSMLTSYTGELFF	TGTGCCAGTAGTATGTTGACCTCGTACACCGGGGAGCTGTTTTTT
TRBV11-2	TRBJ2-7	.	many	CASSKNLHLQASSYEQYF	TGTGCCAGCAGTAAGAACCTCCATTTACAGGCAAGCTCCTACGAGCAGTACTTC
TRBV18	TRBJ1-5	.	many	CASSPGDSNQPQHF	TGCGCCAGCAGTCCCGGCGATAGCAATCAGCCCCAGCATTTT
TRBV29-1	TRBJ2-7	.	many	CSVVAGNVYEQYF	TGCAGCGTTGTTGCAGGGAATGTCTACGAGCAGTACTTC
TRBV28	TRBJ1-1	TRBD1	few	CASSLPTGHTEAFF	TGTGCCAGCAGTTTACCGACAGGGCACACTGAAGCTTTCTTT
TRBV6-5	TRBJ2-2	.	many	CASSYSRRTNTGELFF	TGTGCCAGCAGTTACTCACGCAGGACGAACACCGGGGAGCTGTTTTTT
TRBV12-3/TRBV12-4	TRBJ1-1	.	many	CASSLMAGANTEAFF	TGTGCCAGCAGTTTAATGGCAGGGGCGAACACTGAAGCTTTCTTT
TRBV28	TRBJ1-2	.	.	CASSLIDSARGYTF	TGTGCCAGCAGTTTGATTGACAGTGCCAGGGGCTACACCTTC
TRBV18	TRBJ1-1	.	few	CASSRAAGQNTEAFF	TGTGCCAGCTCACGGGCCGCGGGCCAGAACACTGAAGCTTTCTTT
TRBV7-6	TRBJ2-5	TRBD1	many	CASSLSPTGAKETQYF	TGTGCCAGCAGCTTGTCTCCGACAGGGGCGAAAGAGACCCAGTACTTC
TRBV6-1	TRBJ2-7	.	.	CASSDTSMSTEQYF	TGTGCCAGCAGTGATACTTCAATGTCGACCGAGCAGTACTTC
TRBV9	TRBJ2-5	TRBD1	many	CASSRTGASEKTQYF	TGTGCCAGCAGCCGGACAGGGGCGAGCGAAAAGACCCAGTACTTC